This T cell receptor beta chain is drawn from a study of blood T cells in healthy people across ages. CDR3 length: 13 residues. Germline V gives CDR1 ENHRY, CDR2 SYGVKD. Study findings and constraints: When set beside aged donors, long-lived donors presented more naive CD4+ cells and higher diversity. A roughly linear fall in TCR beta diversity per million T cells was seen with increasing age.

A note on this clonotype: The antigen is unknown.

Together with a sample-barcoded 5' primer, a J-beta primer mix was included in a second PCR lasting about 7 to 12 cycles. Every cDNA molecule carried a tag from a template-switch adaptor bearing 12 random nucleotides. TCRdb re-derived calls from the 5' RACE reads in MiXCR, one entry per CDR3 protein. Of around 900,000 distinct CDR3 sequences listed, 45% to 60% are singletons. The sample taken for sequencing was blood. The chain is built from TRBV10-3 and TRBJ2-4; 7 bases map to TRBD2. The J call could be wrong; TRBJ2-7 is a better fit for the DNA end. The TCR originated in a woman aged 55-70 years in good health. The CDR3 DNA reads as TGTGCCATCATGGCGGGAGACCGCTACGAGCAGTACTTC. Translating it yields CAIMAGDRYEQYF.